A selection of T cell receptor beta chains follows, all from one sample in a study of cytomegalovirus exposure and HLA in healthy donors. Method: immunoSEQ multiplex PCR; TCRdb's copy keeps in-frame clones and lacks some. This repertoire shows approximately 190,000 clones, over 80% found once; its top ten account for around 1.2%. The specimen sequenced was PBMCs. The origin of the receptors is a man aged 25 to 45 in good health and CMV-seronegative. CDR3s include the opening cysteine and the closing phenylalanine or tryptophan. The D gene is left open where the match is weak. Only some rows state a clone size, as once, few, many or a class for expanded clones.

abundance	d_gene	v_gene	j_gene	CDR3nt	CDR3aa
-	-	TRBV9	TRBJ2-7	TGTGCCAGCTCCGTCAGTAGTCCCGGGTTAGCGGAGATGCTGTCCTTC	CASSVSSPGLAEMLSF
-	TRBD2	TRBV28	TRBJ2-5	TGTGCCAGCAGTTTTGGGCTAGCGGGAGTTGAGACCCAGTACTTC	CASSFGLAGVETQYF
once	-	TRBV4-2	TRBJ2-7	TGTGCCAGCAGCCCCGACACTTACGAGCAGTACTTC	CASSPDTYEQYF
-	-	TRBV5-5	TRBJ2-7	TGTGCCAGCAGCTTGGGGGCAGGTTCTTACGAGCAGTACTTC	CASSLGAGSYEQYF
-	-	TRBV7-8	TRBJ2-3	TGTGCCAGCAGCTTAGTGGGGGGTTCTAGCACAGATACGCAGTATTTT	CASSLVGGSSTDTQYF
-	-	TRBV11-2	TRBJ2-5	TGTGCCAGCAGCTTGACTCCCGGAGAGACCCAGTACTTC	CASSLTPGETQYF
-	TRBD1	TRBV19	TRBJ2-7	TGTGCCAGTAGTACCCGGCGGGGGACAGGGAAGTACGAGCAGTACTTC	CASSTRRGTGKYEQYF
-	TRBD2	TRBV6-1	TRBJ2-2	TGTGCCGGGAGCGGGGAGAACACCGGGGAGCTGTTTTTT	CAGSGENTGELFF
-	TRBD1	TRBV6-1	TRBJ2-7	TGTGCCAGCAGTGGGGGACAGGGCTCCTACGAGCAGTACTTC	CASSGGQGSYEQYF
once	TRBD1	TRBV4-3	TRBJ1-4	TGCGCCAGCAGCCGGTTGGGACAGGGGTTTGAAAAACTGTTTTTT	CASSRLGQGFEKLFF